Shown below are 24 T cell receptor beta chains from a single sample sequenced in a study of response to subunit inactivated influenza vaccine listed by TCRdb under 2018. Library preparation employed RT-PCR. These reads were obtained on an Illumina HiSeq 2500. In-frame beta chains were kept once TCRdb had trimmed the public reads at Q25 with fastp and called clones with MiXCR. Each entry is one CDR3 protein sequence, shown with its most common DNA and genes. The sample yields about 780,000 distinct CDR3 sequences; roughly 18% were counted once. The top ten clonotypes cover 11% of the sample. The starting material was PBMCs from blood, obtained 4 to 6 days after vaccination. Receptors originate from a man aged 50-60 years who received an inactivated influenza vaccine. Donor details come from another sample of the same person, matched by shared clones.

The J gene is TRBJ1-1, the V gene TRBV5-1, with D possibly matching TRBD1 (5 bases). V was shortened by 0 bases and J by 4 bases, with 13 bases between the two germline ends. The length of the CDR3 is 15 residues. The germline CDR1 and CDR2 sequences are SGHRS and YFSETQ. The CDR3 coding sequence is TGCGCCAGCAGCTTGGGCATTGGGGGTCTCACTGAAGCTTTCTTT. Its translation: CASSLGIGGLTEAFF.

J is TRBJ2-7 and V is TRBV19; TRBD2 matches 9 bases. With 4 bases clipped from V and 5 bases from J, the junction kept 3 bases outside the gene matches. CDR3 length: 13 residues. Germline CDR1 is LNHDA and CDR2 is SQIVND (reference sequence). CDR3 in amino acids: CASSTRLADEQYF. In DNA, the CDR3 is TGTGCCAGTAGTACAAGACTAGCGGACGAGCAGTACTTC.

This clonotype has at least ten counts. The chain is built from TRBV6-5 and TRBJ2-2; D ambiguous. Trimming pared 10 bases from V and 3 bases from J, leaving 6 bases between. The CDR3 consists of 11 residues. CDR1 and CDR2 (germline): MNHEY, SVGAGI. This chain's CDR3 is CATLYTGELFF. The CDR3 DNA is TGTGCCACATTATACACCGGGGAGCTGTTTTTT.

This CDR3 reads CASSLEPGPYEQYF. The CDR3, as DNA: TGTGCCAGCAGCTTAGAGCCAGGGCCCTACGAGCAGTACTTC. The rearrangement joins TRBV7-2 to TRBJ2-7, with a possible D match to TRBD1 (5 bases). The length of the CDR3 is 14 residues. CDR1 and CDR2 from the germline V gene are SGHTA and FQGNSA. The germline V and J ends were trimmed by 1 base and 2 bases, with 9 bases remaining between them.

The genes are TRBV20-1 and TRBJ2-6; a weak D match, TRBD2 (7 bases). Looked up from germline, CDR1 is DFQATT and CDR2 is SNEGSKA (reference sequence). The ends were cut back, 2 bases at V and 0 bases at J, with 11 bases in the middle. The length of the CDR3 is 16 residues. The DNA of the CDR3 is TGCAGTGCTAGAAGGGGGGGGAGCTCTGGGGCCAACGTCCTGACTTTC. Its protein product is CSARRGGSSGANVLTF.

This rearrangement joins TRBV7-2 to TRBJ2-3, with D possibly being TRBD1 (5 bases). Trimming took off 5 bases at V and 5 bases at J, with 14 bases between the two ends. The germline V gene has CDR1 SGHTA and CDR2 FQGNSA. The CDR3 totals 14 residues. CDR3 sequence reads: CASSPVGRQDTQYF. CDR3 bases: TGTGCCAGCAGCCCGGTGGGGCGACAAGATACGCAGTATTTT. The whole variable domain, remainder taken from reference TRBV7-2 and TRBJ2-3, is GAGVSQSPSNKVTEKGKDVELRCDPISGHTALYWYRQSLGQGLEFLIYFQGNSAPDKSGLPSDRFSAERTGGSVSTLTIQRTQQEDSAVYLCASSPVGRQDTQYFGPGTRLTVL.

The chain couples TRBV12-3 or TRBV12-4 to TRBJ2-5; 9 nucleotides agree with TRBD2. The CDR3 contains 17 residues. V lost 4 bases to trimming and J lost 7 bases; unmatched junction nucleotides: 16. CDR3 residues: CASSWPVGREGTGTQYF. The CDR3 DNA follows: TGTGCCAGCAGTTGGCCTGTTGGGCGGGAGGGTACAGGGACCCAGTACTTC.

This clonotype was seen more than once but under ten times. The chain uses TRBV5-1 and TRBJ2-7; 7 nucleotides line up with TRBD1. CDR1 SGHRS and CDR2 YFSETQ come from the germline V gene. With 4 bases clipped from V and 3 bases from J, the junction kept 7 bases outside the gene matches. The CDR3 totals 14 residues. Here the CDR3 reads CASSREGQSYEQYF. The CDR3 nucleotides are TGCGCCAGCAGCCGAGAGGGACAGAGCTACGAGCAGTACTTC.

This clonotype was recorded at least ten times. The CDR3 DNA sequence: TGCAGCGTTGATTTAGGGAACTATGGCTACACCTTC. Its translation: CSVDLGNYGYTF. The chain combines TRBV29-1 with TRBJ1-2; no clear D. The CDR3 is made up of 12 amino acids. V lost 3 bases, J lost 2 bases, and 7 bases lay in between. Germline loops: CDR1 SQVTM, CDR2 ANQGSEA.

This chain links TRBV28 with TRBJ2-7; 8 bases agree with TRBD1. V shed 5 bases and J 5 bases; nucleotides not matched to a gene: 14. The V gene's germline CDR1 is MDHEN and CDR2 SYDVKM. The CDR3 covers 16 residues. The CDR3 sequence: CASSPLDRDLSNEQYF. CDR3 bases: TGTGCCAGCAGTCCGCTGGACAGGGATCTTTCCAACGAGCAGTACTTC. Supplemented by reference TRBV28 and TRBJ2-7, the full variable domain reads DVKVTQSSRYLVKRTGEKVFLECVQDMDHENMFWYRQDPGLGLRLIYFSYDVKMKEKGDIPEGYSVSREKKERFSLILESASTNQTSMYLCASSPLDRDLSNEQYFGPGTRLTVT.

This clonotype was counted once. Its ends do not fully match the called genes, so a read error is possible. The chain links TRBV6-2 or TRBV6-3 to TRBJ2-1; TRBD1 matches at 12 bases. This CDR3 has 15 residues. Germline loops: CDR1 MNHEY, CDR2 SVGEGT. CDR3 in amino acids: CVSSQGQGAYNEQFF. The CDR3 nucleotides are TGTGTCAGCAGCCAGGGACAGGGGGCGTACAATGAGCAGTTCTTC.

This chain connects TRBV6-2 or TRBV6-3 to TRBJ2-1, with D possibly TRBD1 on 5 matching bases. The V gene's germline CDR1 is MNHEY and CDR2 SVGEGT. The CDR3 runs 14 residues. Trimming took 6 bases from V and 6 from J, leaving 15 bases between them. The CDR3 DNA follows: TGTGCCAGCAGAAGGTTGGGGCTAGGCAATGAGCAGTTCTTC. Protein sequence: CASRRLGLGNEQFF.

This clonotype was seen ten or more times. The rearrangement links TRBV6-1 to TRBJ2-3; D is perhaps TRBD2 (7 bases). V was pared by 5 bases and J by 3 bases, with 15 bases between. The germline V gene encodes CDR1 MNHNS and CDR2 SASEGT. This CDR3 is built from 15 residues. The CDR3 DNA reads as TGTGCCAGCAGTCGTACAGGGAGGGAAACAGATACGCAGTATTTT. Its protein is CASSRTGRETDTQYF.

This clonotype was counted between two and nine times. The rearrangement links TRBV28 to TRBJ2-7, with no clear D. Germline lookup yields CDR1 MDHEN and CDR2 SYDVKM. V lost 8 bases to trimming and J lost 2 bases, with 10 bases between them. The CDR3 contains 12 residues. The CDR3, as DNA: TGTGCCAGCGGATATACCCCCTACGAGCAGTACTTC. It encodes CASGYTPYEQYF.

This chain uses TRBV12-3 or TRBV12-4 with TRBJ1-1; D is possibly TRBD1 (6 bases). Trimming shortened V by 4 bases and J by 6 bases, and 9 bases separated the two germline ends. The CDR3 has 12 amino acids. CDR3 loop: CASSSQGPEAFF. In DNA form, the CDR3 reads TGTGCCAGCAGTTCACAGGGACCTGAAGCTTTCTTT.

In its sample, this clonotype was seen a few times. J is TRBJ2-1 and V is TRBV5-6, with a tentative D call TRBD1 (5 bases). Trimming removed 4 bases at V and 2 bases at J, with 25 bases between. This CDR3 comprises 19 residues. CDR1 is SGHDT, CDR2 YYEEEE, per germline. The CDR3 reads CASSPDPGNHGLPYNEQFF. The CDR3 DNA reads TGTGCCAGCAGCCCGGACCCAGGGAATCACGGGCTTCCCTACAATGAGCAGTTCTTC.

The chain links TRBV6-2 or TRBV6-3 to TRBJ1-1, with D perhaps TRBD1 (6 bases). The CDR3 has 12 residues. Trimming took 6 bases from V and 7 from J, leaving 12 bases between them. Germline CDR1 MNHEY, CDR2 SVGEGT. This CDR3 is CASREQGVEAFF. CDR3 coding DNA: TGTGCCAGCAGAGAACAGGGAGTTGAAGCTTTCTTT.

This chain connects TRBV5-1 to TRBJ1-2, with 11 nucleotides matching TRBD1. The CDR3 is made up of 14 amino acids. Germline CDR1 reads SGHRS; CDR2 reads YFSETQ. The V and J ends lost 4 bases and 8 bases, in that order; junction bases with no gene match: 7. The CDR3 sequence is CASSKGQGAKGYTF. The CDR3, as DNA: TGCGCCAGCAGCAAAGGACAGGGGGCAAAGGGCTACACCTTC.

This clonotype was counted between two and nine times. This chain uses TRBV6-1 with TRBJ2-1; unclear D gene. Trimming removed 4 bases at V and 7 bases at J, with 8 bases between. Germline assignment: CDR1 MNHNS and CDR2 SASEGT. The CDR3 loop spans 12 amino acids. The DNA of the CDR3 is TGTGCCAGCAGTGTCATGAGTAATGAGCAGTTCTTC. Translated: CASSVMSNEQFF.

The chain is built from TRBV6-1 and TRBJ2-1, with TRBD2 as a possible D gene (5 bases). The ends were cut back, 0 bases at V and 2 bases at J, with 8 bases in the middle. The CDR3 extends over 15 amino acids. The V gene's germline CDR1 is MNHNS and CDR2 SASEGT. CDR3 in DNA: TGTGCCAGCAGTGAAGCGGGAGCCCCCTACAATGAGCAGTTCTTC. Residues: CASSEAGAPYNEQFF.

This clonotype was counted many times. This chain joins TRBV20-1 and TRBJ2-5; D gene uncertain. The CDR3 runs to 12 residues. Germline CDR1 and CDR2: DFQATT and SNEGSKA (reference sequence). CDR3 bases: TGCAGCTATACTGGGCACCAAGAGACCCAGTACTTC. Amino acids: CSYTGHQETQYF.

V and J are TRBV9 and TRBJ2-1; perhaps D is TRBD1 or TRBD2 (6 bases each). The germline CDR1 and CDR2 sequences are SGDLS and YYNGEE. Trimming took off 0 bases at V and 0 bases at J, with 10 bases between the two ends. This CDR3 is built from 16 residues. The CDR3 bases are TGTGCCAGCAGCGTAGCGGGGGCAAGCTCCTACAATGAGCAGTTCTTC. Residues: CASSVAGASSYNEQFF.

J is TRBJ2-3 and V is TRBV7-8; D not resolved. Germline loops: CDR1 SGHVS, CDR2 FQNEAQ. The V end was cut by 4 bases, the J end by 4 bases, with 12 bases between. The CDR3 contains 14 residues. The CDR3 bases are TGTGCCAGCAGCTACCCGGAGTACTCAGATACGCAGTATTTT. Protein sequence: CASSYPEYSDTQYF.

CDR3 sequence: CATSARPGQQETQYF. CDR3 sequence (DNA): TGTGCCACCAGTGCCCGACCGGGACAGCAAGAGACCCAGTACTTC. The gene calls are TRBV24-1 and TRBJ2-5, with 7 bases fitting TRBD1. Germline V gene lookup returns CDR1 KGHDR and CDR2 SFDVKD. The CDR3 consists of 15 residues. The V gene end was trimmed by 5 bases and the J gene end by 2 bases; junction bases not matched to a gene: 7.